This T cell receptor (beta chain) was retrieved from a study of blood T cells in healthy people across ages. Study outcomes and limitations: It was the long-lived donors that had more naive CD4+ cells and higher diversity than aged donors.

The CDR3 extends over 13 amino acids. Germline V gene sequence: CDR1 KGHDR, CDR2 SFDVKD. J gave up 6 bases and V 7 bases, and 5 bases lay outside the gene matches. A J-beta primer mix and a sample-barcoded 5' primer were used in a second PCR of roughly 6 to 11 cycles. A 12-random-nucleotide template-switch adaptor tagged each cDNA molecule. TCRdb passed the 5' RACE reads through MiXCR, listing each CDR3 protein once. The sample has roughly 2 million distinct CDR3 sequences; around 50% are singletons. Concerning this clonotype itself: Its target is not known.

The chain is built from TRBV24-1 and TRBJ1-2, with 9 bases that match TRBD1. This sequence originates from a woman in her thirties or forties in good health. The sample taken for sequencing was blood. The CDR3 DNA reads TGTGCCACCAGCCGGGACAGGGTACATGGCTACACCTTC. This encodes CATSRDRVHGYTF.